The clone carrying this T cell receptor (beta chain) was found many times. Its antigen is still unknown. Individual cDNA molecules were tagged with unique molecular identifiers. One entry per CDR3 protein, called by TCRdb with MiXCR from the 5' RACE reads. Among about 29,000 distinct CDR3 sequences, more than 4% were seen once, and the ten largest hold 6% to 6.5%. This sample is part of a study of early T cells in non-severe SARS-CoV-2 infection. Study observations and caveats: The matching step, a VDJdb search, favored anti-spike CD8 responses and missed private and CD4 specificities.

CDR3 length: 12 amino acids. The germline V gene has CDR1 ENHRY and CDR2 SYGVKD. V was shortened by 4 bases and J by 4 bases, with 5 bases between the two germline ends. The TCR comes from an adult who was a healthcare worker with PCR-confirmed SARS-CoV-2 infection or an uninfected control (not recorded which). The chain combines TRBV10-3 with TRBJ1-3; D uncertain. The sample was whole blood. CDR3 sequence: CAISGPGNTIYF. The CDR3 bases are TGTGCCATCAGTGGACCCGGAAACACCATATATTTT.